This T cell receptor beta chain was sequenced in a study of shared clonotypes between healthy human individuals. Background on the study: Each donor contributed plates that comprised three CD4 naive, three CD4 memory, two CD8 naive and one CD8 memory.

In the authors' workflow: ImmunoSEQ only sent back junction sequences with no quality scores, so filtering was done differently. Method: immunoSEQ multiplex PCR; TCRdb's copy keeps in-frame clones and lacks some. Clonal size and the V and J genes are those of that table, whereas D and trimming came from the DNA. The sample has a few hundred thousand clones, about 95% seen once. Naive CD8 cells lacked CD45RO and underwent positive selection for CCR7, leaving out terminally differentiated effector memory CD45RA+ cells. The sample taken for sequencing was naive CD8+ T cells sorted from blood. This TCR was sampled from a woman younger than 45 in good health.

CDR3 sequence: CASRGTGQGSGYTF. The CDR3 nucleotides read TGCGCCAGCAGAGGTACCGGACAGGGGTCTGGCTACACCTTC. The chain recombines TRBV5-1 with TRBJ1-2; TRBD1 aligns across 9 bases. In germline, CDR1 is SGHRS, CDR2 YFSETQ. Trimming took 5 bases from V and 7 from J; bases not matched to a gene: 9. CDR3 size: 14 residues.